The next 20 T cell receptor beta chains were all read from a single sample in a study of response to subunit inactivated influenza vaccine. One entry per CDR3 protein results from TCRdb running MiXCR on the RT-PCR reads. The sample holds about 780,000 distinct CDR3 sequences; about a fifth are singletons and the top ten take roughly a tenth. The sample here was PBMCs from blood, taken around 5 days after vaccination. The receptors were sampled from a man aged 45-60 years who received an inactivated influenza vaccine.

This clonotype has at least ten counts. The CDR3, as DNA: TGCAGTGCTCTTCAGGGTGGGAATCAGCCCCAGCATTTT. It yields the protein CSALQGGNQPQHF. The rearrangement joins TRBV20-1 to TRBJ1-5; possible D gene TRBD1, 5 bases. Germline V lookup: CDR1 DFQATT, CDR2 SNEGSKA (reference sequence). The V gene lost 5 bases and the J gene lost 4 bases, with 12 bases spanning the gap. The CDR3 runs to 13 residues.

This chain joins TRBV3-1 and TRBJ2-7, with D possibly TRBD1 on 8 matching bases. Trimming left V 0 bases short and J 4 bases short, with 13 bases between. Germline CDR1 LGHDT, CDR2 YNNKEL (reference sequence). This CDR3 spans 15 amino acids. CDR3 in DNA: TGTGCCAGCAGCCAAGATGGACAGGGAGGGTACGAGCAGTACTTC. Translating gives CASSQDGQGGYEQYF.

The chain employs TRBV9 and TRBJ2-5, with 7 bases fitting TRBD1. Germline loops: CDR1 SGDLS, CDR2 YYNGEE. The CDR3 extends over 14 amino acids. The junction had 4 bases not matched to a gene; V was cut back by 4 bases and J by 1 base. The CDR3, as DNA: TGTGCCAGCAGCCACGGGACAGCCCAAGAGACCCAGTACTTC. Translation: CASSHGTAQETQYF. The complete variable domain, with remaining parts taken from reference TRBV9 and TRBJ2-5, reads DSGVTQTPKHLITATGQRVTLRCSPRSGDLSVYWYQQSLDQGLQFLIQYYNGEERAKGNILERFSAQQFPDLHSELNLSSLELGDSALYFCASSHGTAQETQYFGPGTRLLVL.

The genes are TRBV7-8 and TRBJ2-7; D uncertain. Germline-derived CDR1 and CDR2 are SGHVS and FQNEAQ. V lost 1 base and J lost 6, with 7 bases in between. CDR3 length equals 12 residues. Written as DNA, the CDR3 is TGTGCCAGCAGCTTAGTGTCAATCGAGCAGTACTTC. Translated: CASSLVSIEQYF.

This clonotype was observed a few times. V gene TRBV5-5 combines with J gene TRBJ2-7; 9 bases fit TRBD1. The CDR3 totals 13 residues. The ends lost 6 bases at V and 5 bases at J; junction bases unmatched: 6. CDR1 is SGHKS and CDR2 is YYEKEE in the germline V gene (reference sequence). CDR3 loop: CASTGTGPHEQYF. In nucleotides, the CDR3 is TGTGCCAGCACGGGGACAGGGCCTCACGAGCAGTACTTC.

This clonotype was detected only a few times. The J gene is TRBJ2-5, the V gene TRBV5-1, with D tentatively TRBD2 (6 bases). The germline CDR1 and CDR2 sequences are SGHRS and YFSETQ. The CDR3 runs 16 residues. Trimming took 0 bases from V and 4 from J, leaving 16 bases between them. CDR3 in amino acids: CASSLEASAKGETQYF. The CDR3 DNA reads as TGCGCCAGCAGCTTGGAGGCTAGCGCTAAAGGAGAGACCCAGTACTTC. The whole variable domain, remainder taken from reference TRBV5-1 and TRBJ2-5, is KAGVTQTPRYLIKTRGQQVTLSCSPISGHRSVSWYQQTPGQGLQFLFEYFSETQRNKGNFPGRFSGRQFSNSRSEMNVSTLELGDSALYLCASSLEASAKGETQYFGPGTRLLVL.

The chain employs TRBV9 and TRBJ2-1, with D unclear. The V gene's germline CDR1 is SGDLS and CDR2 YYNGEE. The V and J ends lost 4 bases and 5 bases respectively, with 16 bases between them. This CDR3 region has 15 residues. The CDR3 loop is CASSPSHGPDNEQFF. The CDR3 coding sequence is TGTGCCAGCAGCCCAAGTCATGGACCCGACAATGAGCAGTTCTTC.

V gene TRBV28 combines with J gene TRBJ2-1; possible D gene TRBD2, 6 bases. This CDR3 region has 16 residues. Trimming pared 8 bases from V and 4 bases from J, leaving 21 bases between. Germline-derived CDR1 and CDR2 are MDHEN and SYDVKM. The CDR3 here is CASLPSLGGLYNEQFF. In DNA form, the CDR3 reads TGTGCCAGCCTTCCTTCCCTTGGGGGACTTTACAATGAGCAGTTCTTC.

This clonotype was counted between two and nine times. V and J are TRBV12-3 or TRBV12-4 and TRBJ2-1; tentative D call: TRBD2 (5 bases). This CDR3 contains 14 residues. Trimming left V 6 bases short and J 5 bases short, with 14 bases between. The CDR3: CASRPTTYNNEQFF. The CDR3 nucleotides are TGTGCCAGCAGGCCGACTACTTACAACAATGAGCAGTTCTTC.

This clonotype was counted between two and nine times. The chain has TRBV5-1 and TRBJ2-3; TRBD2 aligns across 14 bases. V shed 4 bases and J 4 bases; nucleotides not matched to a gene: 11. Germline CDR1 reads SGHRS; CDR2 reads YFSETQ. The CDR3 sequence is 18 residues long. The CDR3 DNA follows: TGCGCCAGCAGCGCAACTGGGACTAGCGGGAGCGGCGCAGATACGCAGTATTTT. Translation gives CASSATGTSGSGADTQYF. The full variable domain, its missing parts supplied by reference TRBV5-1 and TRBJ2-3, is KAGVTQTPRYLIKTRGQQVTLSCSPISGHRSVSWYQQTPGQGLQFLFEYFSETQRNKGNFPGRFSGRQFSNSRSEMNVSTLELGDSALYLCASSATGTSGSGADTQYFGPGTRLTVL.

The V gene is TRBV20-1, the J gene TRBJ1-1; perhaps TRBD1 as D (5 bases). The V gene lost 6 bases and the J gene lost 1 base, with 15 bases spanning the gap. Germline loops: CDR1 DFQATT, CDR2 SNEGSKA (reference sequence). The CDR3 contains 14 residues. The CDR3 DNA sequence: TGCAGTGCCATAGATGGGGGAAGGAACACTGAAGCTTTCTTT. Protein: CSAIDGGRNTEAFF.

V gene TRBV20-1 combines with J gene TRBJ1-2, with TRBD1 matching 10 bases. CDR1 is DFQATT and CDR2 is SNEGSKA in the germline V gene (reference sequence). The CDR3 has 11 amino acids. Losses at the gene ends were 6 bases for V and 6 bases for J; bases not matched to a gene: 1. DNA for the CDR3: TGCAGTGCGGGGACAGGGGATGGCTACACCTTC. Protein: CSAGTGDGYTF.

This clonotype occurred a few times. J is TRBJ2-4 and V is TRBV6-5; TRBD2 might be the D (6 bases). Germline CDR1 MNHEY, CDR2 SVGAGI. The CDR3 is made up of 15 amino acids. Trimming left V 4 bases short and J 4 bases short, with 14 bases between. DNA of the CDR3: TGTGCCAGCAGTTCCCTCGCGGGATCTAAAAACATTCAGTACTTC. It encodes CASSSLAGSKNIQYF.

The V call is TRBV4-1, the J call TRBJ2-3; D unclear. This CDR3 comprises 15 residues. Germline CDR1 MGHRA, CDR2 YSYEKL. Trimming removed 1 base from V and 2 bases from J, with 10 bases in between. CDR3 protein: CASSQVLTATDTQYF. Written as DNA, the CDR3 is TGCGCCAGCAGCCAAGTTTTAACCGCCACAGATACGCAGTATTTT.

On this clonotype: One junction end does not reproduce the germline sequence, and a read error may be involved. The genes are TRBV6-1 and TRBJ2-7; possibly TRBD1 for D (5 bases). The germline V gene encodes CDR1 MNHNS and CDR2 SASEGT. The CDR3 is made up of 16 amino acids. CDR3 sequence (DNA): TGTGCCAGCACCGAATATGGGGCCTGTCGGTCCTTCGAGCAGTACTTC. Translating it yields CASTEYGACRSFEQYF.

Many counts were recorded for this clonotype. V gene TRBV4-3 combines with J gene TRBJ2-7, with no clear D. V was shortened by 1 base and J by 5 bases, with 9 bases between the two germline ends. Germline values: CDR1 LGHNA, CDR2 YSLEER. The CDR3 extends over 13 amino acids. The CDR3 sequence: CASSQVSGNEQYF. CDR3 coding DNA: TGCGCCAGCAGCCAAGTTTCTGGGAACGAGCAGTACTTC.

Note on this clonotype: At one of its ends the junction is not consistent with the germline gene, which may arise from a read error. This chain connects TRBV11-2 to TRBJ2-5, with D possibly being TRBD2 (5 bases). Germline-derived CDR1 and CDR2 are SGHAT and FQNNGV. The CDR3 loop spans 14 amino acids. The CDR3 DNA reads as TGTGCCAGCAGCTTAGGGTACACTAGGGAGACCCTGTACTTC. Its protein product is CASSLGYTRETLYF.

Ten or more counts support this clonotype. V gene TRBV24-1 combines with J gene TRBJ2-7; D uncertain. The CDR3 runs 14 residues. Deletions cut 9 bases from V and 2 bases from J, with 16 bases between. CDR1 is KGHDR and CDR2 is SFDVKD in the germline V gene. CDR3 in DNA: TGTGCCACCGACCCCTATGGGCTAGCCTACGAGCAGTACTTC. It encodes CATDPYGLAYEQYF.

The chain links TRBV6-2 or TRBV6-3 to TRBJ1-3; D is undetermined. V lost 6 bases and J 5 bases, leaving 11 bases between the germline ends. This CDR3 is 13 amino acids long. Germline CDR1 reads MNHEY; CDR2 reads SVGEGT. CDR3 loop: CASRHTPRNTIYF. In nucleotides, the CDR3 is TGTGCCAGCAGACATACGCCTCGAAACACCATATATTTT.

This clonotype was counted many times. The chain employs TRBV12-3 or TRBV12-4 and TRBJ1-2; D call uncertain. Trimming removed 8 bases at V and 6 bases at J, with 22 bases between. The CDR3 runs to 15 residues. The CDR3 region has the DNA TGTGCCAGCGCCTGGCGGCAGCCAACTCGCGATGGCTACACCTTC. Amino acids: CASAWRQPTRDGYTF.